The 9 T cell receptor beta chains below were found in one sample sequenced in a study of cytomegalovirus exposure and HLA in healthy donors. Both 60 Vbeta primers and 13 Jbeta primers went into the PCR. Method: immunoSEQ multiplex PCR; TCRdb's copy keeps in-frame clones and lacks some. Of approximately 150,000 clones in the sample, approximately 73% are singletons; the top ten hold more than 9%. Sequenced: PBMCs. The receptor source for this set is a man aged 25 to 45 in good health and CMV-seropositive.

V usage is TRBV6-1 and J usage is TRBJ1-1, with unresolved D. This CDR3 is built from 13 residues. From germline, CDR1 is MNHNS and CDR2 SASEGT. V was pared by 5 bases and J by 7 bases, with 14 bases between. The CDR3 spells CASSNDPGSEAFF. The DNA of the CDR3 is TGTGCCAGCAGTAACGACCCGGGTAGTGAAGCTTTCTTT.

This chain connects TRBV11-2 to TRBJ2-1; 9 positions agree with TRBD2. This CDR3 spans 17 amino acids. Germline CDR1 and CDR2: SGHAT and FQNNGV. The J segment lost 4 bases and the V segment lost 4 bases, leaving 11 bases of the junction unmatched. The CDR3 bases are TGTGCCAGCAGCTCGTACCGGGCGGGAGGGTTGTACAATGAGCAGTTCTTC. Translated: CASSSYRAGGLYNEQFF.

The rearrangement uses TRBV5-1 and TRBJ1-2, with D tentatively TRBD1 (5 bases). This CDR3 is built from 15 residues. V lost 0 bases to trimming and J lost 5 bases, with 14 bases between them. Germline lookup yields CDR1 SGHRS and CDR2 YFSETQ. The CDR3 bases are TGCGCCAGCAGCTTGGATGGGGACGGACTATATGGCTACACCTTC. Translation: CASSLDGDGLYGYTF. The full variable domain, completed using reference TRBV5-1 and TRBJ1-2, is KAGVTQTPRYLIKTRGQQVTLSCSPISGHRSVSWYQQTPGQGLQFLFEYFSETQRNKGNFPGRFSGRQFSNSRSEMNVSTLELGDSALYLCASSLDGDGLYGYTFGSGTRLTVV.

This chain joins TRBV9 and TRBJ2-1; D not certain. Per the germline V gene, CDR1 is SGDLS and CDR2 is YYNGEE. The CDR3 is 12 residues long. V was trimmed by 1 base and J by 8 bases, leaving 7 bases between them. In DNA form, the CDR3 reads TGTGCCAGCAGCGTATACGAGTATGAGCAGTTCTTC. It codes for CASSVYEYEQFF.

The chain combines TRBV6-1 with TRBJ2-2, with 14 bases fitting TRBD2. Germline assignment: CDR1 MNHNS and CDR2 SASEGT. J lost 11 bases, V lost 6 bases, and 8 bases had no gene match. This CDR3 has 15 residues. The DNA of the CDR3 is TGTGCCAGCAGGACTAGCGGGAGGGCCTTAATCGAGCTGTTTTTT. Translated: CASRTSGRALIELFF.

This clone was observed a single time. As DNA, the CDR3 is TGTGCCAGCAGCTTAGGGGTGACTAGCGAATTGACAGATACGCAGTATTTT. This codes for CASSLGVTSELTDTQYF. This chain connects TRBV11-3 to TRBJ2-3; 8 bases align to TRBD2. This CDR3 contains 17 residues. CDR1 and CDR2 (germline): SGHNT, YENEEA. Losses at the gene ends were 1 base for V and 3 bases for J; bases not matched to a gene: 9.

This clone was counted a few times. The CDR3 loop reads CASSDGYGYTF. Written as DNA, the CDR3 is TGTGCCAGCAGTGACGGCTATGGCTACACCTTC. The chain is built from TRBV25-1 and TRBJ1-2, with D uncertain. CDR1 is MGHDK, CDR2 SYGVNS, per germline. This CDR3 spans 11 amino acids. V gave up 3 bases and J gave up 4 bases, with 3 bases separating them.

This clone showed up just a few times. This chain connects TRBV7-8 to TRBJ1-3; D is unclear. CDR3 length: 13 amino acids. V was pared by 4 bases and J by 4 bases, with 8 bases between. CDR1 is SGHVS, CDR2 FQNEAQ, per germline. Here the CDR3 DNA reads TGTGCCAGCAGCTCCTTACAGGGAAACACCATATATTTT. Encoded protein: CASSSLQGNTIYF.

The CDR3 bases are TGTGCCAGCAGTGAAGAAACTAGGGTTCCGTACTTC. Its protein product is CASSEETRVPYF. The chain joins TRBV6-5 to TRBJ2-5; D is possibly TRBD2 (5 bases). The CDR3 totals 12 residues. V was trimmed by 5 bases and J by 13 bases, leaving 17 bases between them. Germline CDR1 reads MNHEY; CDR2 reads SVGAGI.